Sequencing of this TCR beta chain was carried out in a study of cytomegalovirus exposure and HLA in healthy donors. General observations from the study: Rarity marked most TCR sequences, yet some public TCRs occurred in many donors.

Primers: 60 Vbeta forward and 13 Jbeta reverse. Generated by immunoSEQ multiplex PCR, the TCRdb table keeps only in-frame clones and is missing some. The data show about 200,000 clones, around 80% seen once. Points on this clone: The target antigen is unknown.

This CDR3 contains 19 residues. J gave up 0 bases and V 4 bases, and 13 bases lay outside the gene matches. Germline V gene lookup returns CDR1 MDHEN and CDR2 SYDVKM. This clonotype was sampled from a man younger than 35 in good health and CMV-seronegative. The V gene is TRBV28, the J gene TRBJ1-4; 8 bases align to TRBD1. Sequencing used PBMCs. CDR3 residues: CASSSARTGTLPTNEKLFF. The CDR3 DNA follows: TGTGCCAGCAGTTCTGCTCGGACAGGGACCCTCCCAACTAATGAAAAACTGTTTTTT.